A selection of T cell receptor beta chains follows, all from one sample in a study of monozygotic twins with inflammatory bowel disease. TCRdb re-called the 5' RACE reads and gives one entry per CDR3 protein, without DNA. The data include 400,000 to 500,000 distinct CDR3 sequences; the top ten clones carry less than 2.5%. Source material: blood. The source of these receptors is a human donor with ulcerative colitis or Crohn's disease, or a healthy co-twin of an affected twin (not recorded which). Each CDR3 is given with its conserved first and last residue.

TRBJ1-2 | TRBV7-9 | CASSSGTLDYGYTF
TRBJ2-7 | TRBV5-1 | CASRHLFSGRDTYEQYF
TRBJ2-3 | TRBV3-1 | CASSPTAGFLYTQYF
TRBJ2-3 | TRBV5-1 | CASSLTGSDTQYF
TRBJ2-7 | TRBV4-2 | CASSHTGTPLVEQYF
TRBJ1-4 | TRBV4-1 | CASSPGTRNEKLFF
TRBJ2-2 | TRBV20-1 | CSAEGARTPISGTGELFF
TRBJ2-5 | TRBV11-2 | CASSLPGTSGVPETQYF
TRBJ2-2 | TRBV4-2 | CASEAPDRGVGELFF
TRBJ2-7 | TRBV6-1 | CASRRDPTSANEQYF
TRBJ2-3 | TRBV15 | CATSRDLGTDTQYF
TRBJ2-1 | TRBV6-2/TRBV6-3 | CASSPTSHEQFF
TRBJ2-1 | TRBV3-1 | CASSPRTGGPRNEQFF
TRBJ2-7 | TRBV20-1 | CSARQGGISYEQYF
TRBJ1-1 | TRBV20-1 | CSARSGGLSNTEAFF
TRBJ1-3 | TRBV20-1 | CSARDYKWDRGRSGNTIYF
TRBJ1-1 | TRBV5-6 | CASSFTVDTEAFF
TRBJ2-5 | TRBV12-3/TRBV12-4 | CASTPGQRESQETQYF
TRBJ2-2 | TRBV5-5 | CASSLRENRDGTGELFF
TRBJ2-1 | TRBV6-2/TRBV6-3 | CASTDTLAGGYNEQFF
TRBJ1-1 | TRBV20-1 | CSARDPAVLGTQNTEAFF
TRBJ1-5 | TRBV27 | CASSFTRGNQRQHF
TRBJ2-7 | TRBV20-1 | CSATPGTGTYF
TRBJ2-1 | TRBV2 | CASWWTSGTYNEQFF
TRBJ1-2 | TRBV7-2 | CASSWGQVANYGYTF
TRBJ1-1 | TRBV5-1 | CASSTGEGTEAFF
TRBJ2-7 | TRBV18 | CASSPGTQVYEQYF
TRBJ1-1 | TRBV5-1 | CASSPWGGGDSEAFF
TRBJ2-3 | TRBV24-1 | CATSDADYRKRTDTQYF
TRBJ2-1 | TRBV7-2 | CASSFRRDRPVNEQFF
TRBJ2-7 | TRBV5-5 | CASSIRVLSYEQYF
TRBJ2-5 | TRBV5-5 | CASSFLGGSETQYF